This record concerns one T cell receptor beta chain sequence. The V and J ends lost 4 bases and 8 bases, in that order; junction bases with no gene match: 7. The CDR3 has 13 residues. CDR1 is SNHLY, CDR2 FYNNEI, per germline. This record comes from a study of cytomegalovirus exposure and HLA in healthy donors. Primers included in the PCR were 60 Vbeta and 13 Jbeta primers. Clones were read by immunoSEQ multiplex PCR, and TCRdb kept only the in-frame ones, dropping some. Among 150,000 to 200,000 clones listed, roughly 76% were seen once. The specimen sequenced was PBMCs. The rearrangement uses TRBV2 and TRBJ1-2; 7 nucleotides match TRBD1. The clonotype was recovered from a young woman in good health and CMV-seropositive. CDR3 protein: CASSVNLQGGYTF. The CDR3 DNA is TGTGCCAGCAGTGTTAATTTACAGGGGGGCTACACCTTC.